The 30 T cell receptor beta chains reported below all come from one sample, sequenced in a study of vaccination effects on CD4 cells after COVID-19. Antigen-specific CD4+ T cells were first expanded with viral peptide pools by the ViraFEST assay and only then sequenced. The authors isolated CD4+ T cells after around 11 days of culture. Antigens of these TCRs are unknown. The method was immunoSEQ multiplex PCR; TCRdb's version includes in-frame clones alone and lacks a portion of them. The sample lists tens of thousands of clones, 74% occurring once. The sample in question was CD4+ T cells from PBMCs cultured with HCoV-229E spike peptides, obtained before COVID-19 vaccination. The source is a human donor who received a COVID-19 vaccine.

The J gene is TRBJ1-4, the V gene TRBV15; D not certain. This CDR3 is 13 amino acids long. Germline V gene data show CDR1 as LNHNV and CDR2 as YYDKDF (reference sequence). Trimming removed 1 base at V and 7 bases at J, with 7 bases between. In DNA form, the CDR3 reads TGTGCCACCAGCAGAGTCCCTAGTGAAAAACTGTTTTTT. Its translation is CATSRVPSEKLFF.

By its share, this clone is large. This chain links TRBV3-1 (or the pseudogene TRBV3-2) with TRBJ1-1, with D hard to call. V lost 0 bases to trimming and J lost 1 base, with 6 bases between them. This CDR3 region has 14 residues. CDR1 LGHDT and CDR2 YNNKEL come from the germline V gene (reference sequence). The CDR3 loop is CASSQDRRNTEAFF. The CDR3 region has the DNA TGTGCCAGCAGCCAAGATAGGAGGAACACTGAAGCTTTCTTT.

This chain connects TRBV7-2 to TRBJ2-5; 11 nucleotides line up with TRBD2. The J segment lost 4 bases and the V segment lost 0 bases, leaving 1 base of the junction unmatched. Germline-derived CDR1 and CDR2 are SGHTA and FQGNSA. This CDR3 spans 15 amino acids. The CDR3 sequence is CASSLALAGGETQYF. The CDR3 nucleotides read TGTGCCAGCAGCTTAGCGCTAGCGGGGGGAGAGACCCAGTACTTC.

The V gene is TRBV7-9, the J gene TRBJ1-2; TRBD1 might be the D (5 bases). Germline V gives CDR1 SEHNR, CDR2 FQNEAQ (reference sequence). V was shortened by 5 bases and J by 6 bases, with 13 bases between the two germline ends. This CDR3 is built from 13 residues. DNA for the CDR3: TGTGCCAGCAGCCGGGGACTTTCAAATGGCTACACCTTC. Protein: CASSRGLSNGYTF.

This chain's CDR3 is CATSRPDGHYEQYV. The CDR3, as DNA: TGTGCCACCAGCAGACCCGACGGACATTACGAGCAGTACGTC. This chain joins TRBV15 and TRBJ2-7, with D possibly being TRBD1 (5 bases). The germline V and J ends were trimmed by 2 bases and 4 bases, with 12 bases remaining between them. From germline, CDR1 is LNHNV and CDR2 YYDKDF (reference sequence). The CDR3 extends over 14 amino acids.

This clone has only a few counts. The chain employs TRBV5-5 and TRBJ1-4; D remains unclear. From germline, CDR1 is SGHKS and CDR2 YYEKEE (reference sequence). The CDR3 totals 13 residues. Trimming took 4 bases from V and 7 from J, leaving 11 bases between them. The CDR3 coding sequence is TGTGCCAGCAGCCCCCACCTTGGTGAAAAACTGTTTTTT. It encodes CASSPHLGEKLFF.

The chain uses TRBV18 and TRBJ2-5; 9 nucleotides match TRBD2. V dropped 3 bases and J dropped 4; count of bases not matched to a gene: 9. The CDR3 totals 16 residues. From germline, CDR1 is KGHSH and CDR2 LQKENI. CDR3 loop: CASSPGTSGLLETQYF. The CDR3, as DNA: TGTGCCAGCTCACCCGGAACTAGCGGGCTCTTAGAGACCCAGTACTTC.

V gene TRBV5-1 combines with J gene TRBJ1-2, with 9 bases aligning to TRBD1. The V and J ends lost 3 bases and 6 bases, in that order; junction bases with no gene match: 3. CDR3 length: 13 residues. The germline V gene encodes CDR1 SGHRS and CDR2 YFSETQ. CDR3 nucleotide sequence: TGCGCCAGCAGCTCACAGGGGGCGGATGGCTACACCTTC. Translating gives CASSSQGADGYTF.

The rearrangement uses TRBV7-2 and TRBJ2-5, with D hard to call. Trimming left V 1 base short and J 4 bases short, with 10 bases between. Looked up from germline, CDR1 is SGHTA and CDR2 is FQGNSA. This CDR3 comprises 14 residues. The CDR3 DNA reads TGTGCCAGCAGCTTAGGCTACCTCCCAGAGACCCAGTACTTC. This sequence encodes CASSLGYLPETQYF.

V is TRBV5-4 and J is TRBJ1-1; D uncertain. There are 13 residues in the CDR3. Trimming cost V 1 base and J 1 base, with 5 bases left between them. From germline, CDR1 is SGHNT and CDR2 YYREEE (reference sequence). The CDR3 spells CASSLQENTEAFF. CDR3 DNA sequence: TGTGCCAGCAGCTTGCAGGAGAACACTGAAGCTTTCTTT.

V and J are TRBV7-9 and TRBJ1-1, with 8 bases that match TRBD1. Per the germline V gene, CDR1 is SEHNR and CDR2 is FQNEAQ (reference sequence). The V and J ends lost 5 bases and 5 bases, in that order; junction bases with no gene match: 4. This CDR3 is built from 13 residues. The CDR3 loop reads CASSDRGGTEAFF. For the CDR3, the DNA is TGTGCCAGCAGCGACAGGGGAGGGACTGAAGCTTTCTTT.

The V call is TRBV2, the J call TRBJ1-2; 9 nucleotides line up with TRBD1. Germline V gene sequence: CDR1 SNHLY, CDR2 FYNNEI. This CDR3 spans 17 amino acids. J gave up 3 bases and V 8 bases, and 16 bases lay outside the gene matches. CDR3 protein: CASQPGQGILDDYGYTF. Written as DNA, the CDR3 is TGTGCCAGCCAACCGGGACAGGGTATATTAGACGACTATGGCTACACCTTC.

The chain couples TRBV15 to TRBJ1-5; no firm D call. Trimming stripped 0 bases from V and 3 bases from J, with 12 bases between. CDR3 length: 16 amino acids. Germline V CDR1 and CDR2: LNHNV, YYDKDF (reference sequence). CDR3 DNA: TGTGCCACCAGCAGAGATTTGGGAGTAGTCAATCAGCCCCAGCATTTT. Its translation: CATSRDLGVVNQPQHF. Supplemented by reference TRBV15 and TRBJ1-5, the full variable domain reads DAMVIQNPRYQVTQFGKPVTLSCSQTLNHNVMYWYQQKSSQAPKLLFHYYDKDFNNEADTPDNFQSRRPNTSFCFLDIRSPGLGDTAMYLCATSRDLGVVNQPQHFGDGTRLSIL.

CDR3 residues: CASRGTGKDTQYF. CDR3 DNA: TGTGCCAGCAGGGGGACAGGAAAAGATACGCAGTATTTT. The chain employs TRBV6-5 and TRBJ2-3; TRBD1 matches 8 bases. The V gene end was trimmed by 6 bases and the J gene end by 5 bases; junction bases not matched to a gene: 4. Germline V gene sequence: CDR1 MNHEY, CDR2 SVGAGI. The CDR3 totals 13 residues.

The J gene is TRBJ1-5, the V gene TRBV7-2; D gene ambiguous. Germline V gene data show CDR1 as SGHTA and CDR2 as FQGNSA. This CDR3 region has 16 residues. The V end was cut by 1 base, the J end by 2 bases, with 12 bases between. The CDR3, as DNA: TGTGCCAGCAGCTTAGGACACGGAGTCCGCAATCAGCCCCAGCATTTT. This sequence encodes CASSLGHGVRNQPQHF.

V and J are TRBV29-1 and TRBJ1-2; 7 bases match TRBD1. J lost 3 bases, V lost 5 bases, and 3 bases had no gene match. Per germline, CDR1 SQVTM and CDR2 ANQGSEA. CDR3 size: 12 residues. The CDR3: CSVSGQDYGYTF. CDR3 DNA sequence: TGCAGCGTTTCAGGACAGGACTATGGCTACACCTTC.

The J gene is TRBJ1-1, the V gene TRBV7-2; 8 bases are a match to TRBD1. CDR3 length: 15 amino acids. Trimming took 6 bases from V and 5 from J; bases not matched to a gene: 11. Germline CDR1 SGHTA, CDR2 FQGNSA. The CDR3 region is CASSFSTGVKTEAFF. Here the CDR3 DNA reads TGTGCCAGCAGTTTCTCGACAGGGGTAAAAACTGAAGCTTTCTTT.

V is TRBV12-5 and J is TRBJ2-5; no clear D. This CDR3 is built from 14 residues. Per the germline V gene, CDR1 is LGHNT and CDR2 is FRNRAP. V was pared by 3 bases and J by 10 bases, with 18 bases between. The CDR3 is CASGFTSYLDDQYF. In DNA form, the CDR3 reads TGTGCTAGTGGTTTCACCAGTTATCTTGATGACCAGTACTTC.

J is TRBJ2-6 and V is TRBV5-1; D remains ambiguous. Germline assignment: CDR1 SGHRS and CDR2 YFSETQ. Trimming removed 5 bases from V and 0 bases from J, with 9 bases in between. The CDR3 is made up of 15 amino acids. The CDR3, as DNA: TGCGCCAGCAGAGGGTTTTTCTCTGGGGCCAACGTCCTGACTTTC. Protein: CASRGFFSGANVLTF.

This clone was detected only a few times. This CDR3 reads CAIRGQGPYGYTF. In DNA, the CDR3 is TGTGCCATCAGGGGACAGGGTCCCTATGGCTACACCTTC. This sequence joins TRBV10-3 and TRBJ1-2; TRBD1 aligns across 9 bases. Germline assignment: CDR1 ENHRY and CDR2 SYGVKD. CDR3 size: 13 residues. J lost 4 bases, V lost 6 bases, and 3 bases had no gene match.

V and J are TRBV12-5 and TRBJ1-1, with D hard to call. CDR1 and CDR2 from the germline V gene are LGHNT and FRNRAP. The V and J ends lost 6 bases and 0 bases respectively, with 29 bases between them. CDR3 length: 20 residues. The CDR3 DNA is TGTGCTAGTGGCATGAGCCGGGATGGACTTCCCTTAACCATGAACACTGAAGCTTTCTTT. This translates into CASGMSRDGLPLTMNTEAFF.

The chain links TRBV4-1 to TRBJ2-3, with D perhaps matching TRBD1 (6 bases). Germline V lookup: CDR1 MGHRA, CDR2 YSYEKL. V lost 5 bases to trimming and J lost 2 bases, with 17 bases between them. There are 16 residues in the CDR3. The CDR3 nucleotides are TGCGCCAGCAGCGCACGAACAGGGTTTGACACAGATACGCAGTATTTT. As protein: CASSARTGFDTDTQYF.

CDR3 nucleotides: TGCAGCGTTGGGGGTCCGGAGGTTTGGGGTACGCAGTATTTT. This gives the protein CSVGGPEVWGTQYF. The chain is built from TRBV29-1 and TRBJ2-3; tentative D call: TRBD2 (5 bases). V was pared by 4 bases and J by 8 bases, with 19 bases between. The CDR3 runs 14 residues. Germline values: CDR1 SQVTM, CDR2 ANQGSEA.

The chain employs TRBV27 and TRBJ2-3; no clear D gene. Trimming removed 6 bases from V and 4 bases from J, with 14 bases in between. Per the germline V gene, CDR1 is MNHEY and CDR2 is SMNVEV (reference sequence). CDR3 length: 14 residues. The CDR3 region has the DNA TGTGCCAGCAGGGAGAGAACGATGGCAGATACGCAGTATTTT. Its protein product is CASRERTMADTQYF.

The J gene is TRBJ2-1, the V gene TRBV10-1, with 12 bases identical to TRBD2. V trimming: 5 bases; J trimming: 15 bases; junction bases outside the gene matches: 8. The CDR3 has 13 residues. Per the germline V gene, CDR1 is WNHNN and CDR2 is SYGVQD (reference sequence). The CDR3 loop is CASSKRLAGERFF. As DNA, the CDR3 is TGCGCCAGCAGTAAAAGACTAGCGGGGGAGAGGTTCTTC.

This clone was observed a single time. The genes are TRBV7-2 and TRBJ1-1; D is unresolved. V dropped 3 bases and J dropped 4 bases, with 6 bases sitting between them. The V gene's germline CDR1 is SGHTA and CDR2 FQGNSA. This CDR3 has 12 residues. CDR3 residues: CASSFPPTEAFF. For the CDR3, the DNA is TGTGCCAGCAGCTTCCCCCCCACTGAAGCTTTCTTT.

In DNA, the CDR3 is TGTGCCAGCAGTGAATTGGTAATGTTCGAAGGCTACACCTTC. Amino acids: CASSELVMFEGYTF. J is TRBJ1-2 and V is TRBV6-1; D gene uncertain. Germline CDR1 reads MNHNS; CDR2 reads SASEGT. The CDR3 covers 14 residues. Trimming took off 2 bases at V and 8 bases at J, with 15 bases between the two ends.

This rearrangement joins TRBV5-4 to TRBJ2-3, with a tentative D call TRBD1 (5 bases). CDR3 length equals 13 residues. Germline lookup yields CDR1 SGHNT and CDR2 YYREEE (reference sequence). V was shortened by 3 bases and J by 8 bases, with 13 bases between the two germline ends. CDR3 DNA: TGTGCCAGCAGCTCTCAGGGAATGGGTACGCAGTATTTT. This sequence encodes CASSSQGMGTQYF.

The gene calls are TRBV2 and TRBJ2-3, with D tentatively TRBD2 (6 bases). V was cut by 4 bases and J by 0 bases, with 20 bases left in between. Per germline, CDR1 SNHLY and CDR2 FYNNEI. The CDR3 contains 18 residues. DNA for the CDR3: TGTGCCAGCAGTGGGCGGGACTCGACTTCATCTAGCACAGATACGCAGTATTTT. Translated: CASSGRDSTSSSTDTQYF.

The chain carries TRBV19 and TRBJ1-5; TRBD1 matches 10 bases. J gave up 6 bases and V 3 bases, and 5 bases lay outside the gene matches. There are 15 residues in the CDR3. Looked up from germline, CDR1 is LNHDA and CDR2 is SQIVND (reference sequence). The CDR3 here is CASSIRTGGGQPQHF. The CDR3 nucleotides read TGTGCCAGTAGTATCCGGACAGGGGGAGGTCAGCCCCAGCATTTT.